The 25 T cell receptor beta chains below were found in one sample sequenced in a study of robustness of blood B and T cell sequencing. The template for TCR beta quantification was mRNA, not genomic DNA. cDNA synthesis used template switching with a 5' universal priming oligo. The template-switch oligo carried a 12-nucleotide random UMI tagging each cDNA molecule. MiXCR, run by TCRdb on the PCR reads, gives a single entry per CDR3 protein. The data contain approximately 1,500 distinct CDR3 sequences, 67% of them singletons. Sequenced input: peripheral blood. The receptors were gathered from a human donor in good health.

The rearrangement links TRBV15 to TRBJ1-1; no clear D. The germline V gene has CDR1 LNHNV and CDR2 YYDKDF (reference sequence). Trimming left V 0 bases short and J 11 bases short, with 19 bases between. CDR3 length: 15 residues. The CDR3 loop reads CATSRDIGGKGLAFF. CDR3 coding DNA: TGTGCCACCAGCAGAGATATAGGAGGGAAAGGCTTGGCTTTCTTT. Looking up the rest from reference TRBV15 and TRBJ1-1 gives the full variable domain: DAMVIQNPRYQVTQFGKPVTLSCSQTLNHNVMYWYQQKSSQAPKLLFHYYDKDFNNEADTPDNFQSRRPNTSFCFLDIRSPGLGDTAMYLCATSRDIGGKGLAFFGQGTRLTVV.

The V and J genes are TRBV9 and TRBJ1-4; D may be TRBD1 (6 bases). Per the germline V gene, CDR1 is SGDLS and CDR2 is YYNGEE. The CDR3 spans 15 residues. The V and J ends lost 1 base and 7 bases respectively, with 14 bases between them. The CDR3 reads CASSVSPGEGEKLFF. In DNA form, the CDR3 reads TGTGCCAGCAGCGTATCCCCAGGGGAAGGTGAAAAACTGTTTTTT.

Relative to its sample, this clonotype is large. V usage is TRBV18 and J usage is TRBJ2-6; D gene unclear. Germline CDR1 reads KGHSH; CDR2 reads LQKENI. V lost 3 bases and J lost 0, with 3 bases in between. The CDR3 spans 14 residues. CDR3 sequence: CASSPDSGANVLTF. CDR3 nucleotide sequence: TGTGCCAGCTCACCTGACTCTGGGGCCAACGTCCTGACTTTC. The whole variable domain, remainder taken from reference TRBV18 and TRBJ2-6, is NAGVMQNPRHLVRRRGQEARLRCSPMKGHSHVYWYRQLPEEGLKFMVYLQKENIIDESGMPKERFSAEFPKEGPSILRIQQVVRGDSAAYFCASSPDSGANVLTFGAGSRLTVL.

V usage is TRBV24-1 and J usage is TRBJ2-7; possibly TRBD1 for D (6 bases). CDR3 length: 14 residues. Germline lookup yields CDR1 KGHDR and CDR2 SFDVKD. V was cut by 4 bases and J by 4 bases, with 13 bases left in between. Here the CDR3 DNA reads TGTGCCACCAGTGACGCACAGGGAACGTACGAGCAGTACTTC. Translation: CATSDAQGTYEQYF.

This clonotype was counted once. CDR3 sequence: CASSAAVEGNEQFF. The CDR3 region has the DNA TGTGCCAGCAGTGCCGCAGTGGAGGGGAATGAGCAGTTCTTC. This rearrangement joins TRBV6-1 to TRBJ2-1; maybe TRBD2 (6 bases). The CDR3 extends over 14 amino acids. The V gene lost 4 bases and the J gene lost 7 bases, with 14 bases spanning the gap. In germline, CDR1 is MNHNS, CDR2 SASEGT.

The CDR3 nucleotides read TGCAGCGTTGCTCGCACAGATACGCAGTATTTT. Its translation is CSVARTDTQYF. The chain uses TRBV29-1 and TRBJ2-3, with D unclear. The germline CDR1 and CDR2 sequences are SQVTM and ANQGSEA. This CDR3 is 11 amino acids long. The V and J ends lost 4 bases and 1 base respectively, with 3 bases between them.

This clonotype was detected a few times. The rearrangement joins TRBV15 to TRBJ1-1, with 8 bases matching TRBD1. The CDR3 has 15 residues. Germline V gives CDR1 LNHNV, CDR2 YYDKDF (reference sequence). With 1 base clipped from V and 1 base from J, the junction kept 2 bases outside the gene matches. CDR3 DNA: TGTGCCACCAGCAGAGGAGGGACAGGGAACACTGAAGCTTTCTTT. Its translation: CATSRGGTGNTEAFF.

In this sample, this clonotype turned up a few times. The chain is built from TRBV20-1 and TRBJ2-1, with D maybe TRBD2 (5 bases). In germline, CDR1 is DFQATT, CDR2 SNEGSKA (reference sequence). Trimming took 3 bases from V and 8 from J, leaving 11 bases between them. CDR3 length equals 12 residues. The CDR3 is CSASGGGHEQFF. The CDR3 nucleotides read TGCAGTGCTAGCGGCGGAGGCCATGAGCAGTTCTTC.

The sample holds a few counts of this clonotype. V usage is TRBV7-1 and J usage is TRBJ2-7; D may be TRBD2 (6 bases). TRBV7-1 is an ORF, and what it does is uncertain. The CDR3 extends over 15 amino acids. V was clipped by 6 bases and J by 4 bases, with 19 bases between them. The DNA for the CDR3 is TGTGCCAGCAGTTCTACCGGGACTGGACCTTACGAGCAGTACTTC. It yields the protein CASSSTGTGPYEQYF.

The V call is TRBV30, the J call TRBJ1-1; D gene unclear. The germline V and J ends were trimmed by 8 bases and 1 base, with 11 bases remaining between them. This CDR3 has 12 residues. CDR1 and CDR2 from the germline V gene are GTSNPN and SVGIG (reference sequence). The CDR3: CALTKQNTEAFF. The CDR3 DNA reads TGTGCCCTTACTAAACAGAACACTGAAGCTTTCTTT.

Here the CDR3 DNA reads TGTGCCAGCACCCAGAGTGGGGTAGGCACTGAAGCTTTCTTT. Encoded protein: CASTQSGVGTEAFF. The rearrangement joins TRBV5-5 to TRBJ1-1; D unresolved. This CDR3 is built from 14 residues. CDR1 SGHKS and CDR2 YYEKEE come from the germline V gene (reference sequence). V dropped 6 bases and J dropped 4 bases, with 16 bases sitting between them.

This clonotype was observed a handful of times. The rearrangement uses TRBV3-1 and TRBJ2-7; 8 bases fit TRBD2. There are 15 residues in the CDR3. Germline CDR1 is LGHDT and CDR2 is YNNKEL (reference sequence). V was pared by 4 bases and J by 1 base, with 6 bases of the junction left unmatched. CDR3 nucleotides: TGTGCCAGCAGCCCCCTAGCGGGCGGTTCCTACGAGCAGTACTTC. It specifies CASSPLAGGSYEQYF.

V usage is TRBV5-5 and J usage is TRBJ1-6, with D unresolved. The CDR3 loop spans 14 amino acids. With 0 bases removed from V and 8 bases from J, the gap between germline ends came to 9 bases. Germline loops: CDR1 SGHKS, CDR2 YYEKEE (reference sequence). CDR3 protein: CASSLGGGDSPLHF. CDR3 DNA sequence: TGTGCCAGCAGCTTGGGCGGCGGCGATTCACCCCTCCACTTT. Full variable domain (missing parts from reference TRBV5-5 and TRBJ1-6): DAGVTQSPTHLIKTRGQQVTLRCSPISGHKSVSWYQQVLGQGPQFIFQYYEKEERGRGNFPDRFSARQFPNYSSELNVNALLLGDSALYLCASSLGGGDSPLHFGNGTRLTVT.

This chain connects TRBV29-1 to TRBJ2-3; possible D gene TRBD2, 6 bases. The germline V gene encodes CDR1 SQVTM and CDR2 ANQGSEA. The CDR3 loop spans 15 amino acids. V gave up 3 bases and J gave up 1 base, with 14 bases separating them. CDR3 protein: CSVDNAGGGTDTQYF. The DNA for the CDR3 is TGCAGCGTTGACAACGCGGGCGGGGGCACAGATACGCAGTATTTT.

The CDR3 DNA reads as TGCGCCAGCACCCAGTATTTTCGGGGGAACACTGAAGCTTTCTTT. This codes for CASTQYFRGNTEAFF. V usage is TRBV4-1 and J usage is TRBJ1-1; D is unclear. Trimming pared 7 bases from V and 1 base from J, leaving 16 bases between. Germline lookup yields CDR1 MGHRA and CDR2 YSYEKL. The CDR3 extends over 15 amino acids.

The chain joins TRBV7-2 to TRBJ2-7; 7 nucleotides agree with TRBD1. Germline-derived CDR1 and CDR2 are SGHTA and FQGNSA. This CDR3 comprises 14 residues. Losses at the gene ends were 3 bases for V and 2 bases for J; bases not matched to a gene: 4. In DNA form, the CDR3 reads TGTGCCAGCAGCTTGGCCGGGACAGCCTACGAGCAGTACTTC. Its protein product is CASSLAGTAYEQYF.

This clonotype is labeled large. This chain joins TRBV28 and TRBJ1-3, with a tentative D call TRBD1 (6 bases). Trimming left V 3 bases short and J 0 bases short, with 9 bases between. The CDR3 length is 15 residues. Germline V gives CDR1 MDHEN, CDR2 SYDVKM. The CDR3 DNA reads TGTGCCAGCAGTTTGGGACACTTCTCTGGAAACACCATATATTTT. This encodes CASSLGHFSGNTIYF.

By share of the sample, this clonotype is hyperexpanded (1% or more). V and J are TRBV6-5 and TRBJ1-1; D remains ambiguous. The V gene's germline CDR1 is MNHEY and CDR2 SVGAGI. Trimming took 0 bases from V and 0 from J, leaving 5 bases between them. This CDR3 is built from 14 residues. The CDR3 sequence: CASSYSTVNTEAFF. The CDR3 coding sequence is TGTGCCAGCAGTTACTCAACTGTGAACACTGAAGCTTTCTTT.

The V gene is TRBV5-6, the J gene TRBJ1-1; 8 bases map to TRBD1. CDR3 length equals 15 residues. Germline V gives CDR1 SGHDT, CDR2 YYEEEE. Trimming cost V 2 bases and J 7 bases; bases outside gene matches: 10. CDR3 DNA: TGTGCCAGCAGCTTTTTTGACAGGGGCGCGGGTGAAGCTTTCTTT. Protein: CASSFFDRGAGEAFF. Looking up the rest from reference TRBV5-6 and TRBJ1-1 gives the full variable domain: DAGVTQSPTHLIKTRGQQVTLRCSPKSGHDTVSWYQQALGQGPQFIFQYYEEEERQRGNFPDRFSGHQFPNYSSELNVNALLLGDSALYLCASSFFDRGAGEAFFGQGTRLTVV.

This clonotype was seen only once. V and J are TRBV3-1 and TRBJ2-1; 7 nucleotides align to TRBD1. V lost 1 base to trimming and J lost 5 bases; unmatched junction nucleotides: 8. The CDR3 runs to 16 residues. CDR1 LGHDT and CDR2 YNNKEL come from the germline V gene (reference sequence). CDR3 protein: CASSQGLTGRNNEQFF. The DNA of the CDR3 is TGTGCCAGCAGCCAAGGTCTGACAGGGCGTAACAATGAGCAGTTCTTC.

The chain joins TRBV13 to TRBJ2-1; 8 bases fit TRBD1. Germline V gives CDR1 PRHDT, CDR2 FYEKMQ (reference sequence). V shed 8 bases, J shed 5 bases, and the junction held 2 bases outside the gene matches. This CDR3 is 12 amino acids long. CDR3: CASAQGDNEQFF. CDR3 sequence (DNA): TGTGCCAGCGCACAGGGGGACAATGAGCAGTTCTTC.

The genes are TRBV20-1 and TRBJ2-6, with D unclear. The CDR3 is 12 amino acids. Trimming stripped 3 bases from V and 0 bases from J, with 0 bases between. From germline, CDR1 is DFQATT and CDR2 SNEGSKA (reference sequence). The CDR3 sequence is CSASSGANVLTF. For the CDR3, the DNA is TGCAGTGCTAGCTCTGGGGCCAACGTCCTGACTTTC.

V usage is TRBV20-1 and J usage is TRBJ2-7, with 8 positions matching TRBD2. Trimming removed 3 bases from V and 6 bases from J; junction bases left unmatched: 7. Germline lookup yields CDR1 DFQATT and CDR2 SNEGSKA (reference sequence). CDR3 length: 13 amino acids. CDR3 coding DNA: TGCAGTGCTAGCGGGGGGGCCACGTCCGAGCAGTACTTC. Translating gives CSASGGATSEQYF.

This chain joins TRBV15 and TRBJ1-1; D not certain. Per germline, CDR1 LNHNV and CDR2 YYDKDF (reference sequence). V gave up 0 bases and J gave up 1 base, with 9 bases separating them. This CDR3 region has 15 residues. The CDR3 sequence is CATSRDKGRNTEAFF. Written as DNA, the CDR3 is TGTGCCACCAGCAGAGATAAAGGGAGGAACACTGAAGCTTTCTTT. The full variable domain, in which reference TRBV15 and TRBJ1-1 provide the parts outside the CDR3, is DAMVIQNPRYQVTQFGKPVTLSCSQTLNHNVMYWYQQKSSQAPKLLFHYYDKDFNNEADTPDNFQSRRPNTSFCFLDIRSPGLGDTAMYLCATSRDKGRNTEAFFGQGTRLTVV.

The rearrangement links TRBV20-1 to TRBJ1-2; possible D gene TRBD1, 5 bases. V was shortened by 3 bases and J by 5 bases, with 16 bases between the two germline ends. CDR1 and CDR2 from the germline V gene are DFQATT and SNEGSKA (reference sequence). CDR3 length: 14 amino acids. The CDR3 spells CSARWQGGVYGYTF. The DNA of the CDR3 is TGCAGTGCTAGGTGGCAGGGAGGAGTTTATGGCTACACCTTC.